These T cell receptor beta chains were read from a single sample in a study of identical twins. One entry per CDR3 protein, called by TCRdb with MiXCR from the 5' RACE reads. This sample has under 900,000 distinct CDR3 sequences, with around a sixth found just once. Separately, the same data were catalogued under a study of T cells expressing NK-cell markers.

The sequenced sample consisted of PBMCs. All receptors come from a woman aged 18-30 years in good health. Each CDR3 is given with its conserved first and last residue. Fields, in order: J gene, V gene, CDR3 protein.

TRBJ1-2 | TRBV9 | CASSAAGTDAYGYTF
TRBJ2-3 | TRBV5-1 | CASSPGQSKDTQYF
TRBJ2-3 | TRBV10-3 | CAIREALATDTQYF
TRBJ1-6 | TRBV20-1 | CSASRGQGNSPLHF
TRBJ2-1 | TRBV27 | CASSLSGDFGNEQFF
TRBJ2-5 | TRBV12-5 | CASGLARQGPQYF
TRBJ2-7 | TRBV20-1 | CSARRGLAVAFPYF
TRBJ2-1 | TRBV12-3/TRBV12-4 | CASSRTSGRGNEQFF
TRBJ2-7 | TRBV6-2/TRBV6-3 | CASSHSYEQYF
TRBJ2-5 | TRBV27 | CASSDRAETQYF
TRBJ1-1 | TRBV29-1 | CSATTVEAFF
TRBJ2-7 | TRBV27 | CASSLFPRTPGNSYEQYF
TRBJ1-2 | TRBV7-2 | CASSPRPGQGDGYTF
TRBJ2-1 | TRBV3-1 | CASSQGGAGDEQFF
TRBJ2-4 | TRBV6-1 | CASRPTNKNIQYF
TRBJ2-1 | TRBV4-3 | CASSQALDNEQFF
TRBJ2-1 | TRBV7-9 | CASTRGASYNEQFF
TRBJ1-2 | TRBV18 | CASSPPGTVYYGYTF
TRBJ2-1 | TRBV20-1 | CSARDTRRTIYEQFF
TRBJ1-1 | TRBV19 | CATGQGEAFF
TRBJ1-1 | TRBV29-1 | CSVRSGRTEAFF
TRBJ2-7 | TRBV25-1 | CASSVAGADYEQYF
TRBJ2-7 | TRBV5-1 | CASSLDQATYEQYF
TRBJ2-4 | TRBV18 | CASSPTAGEGIQYF
TRBJ2-3 | TRBV27 | CASSFLGETDTQYF
TRBJ2-7 | TRBV20-1 | CSASSRTYEQYF
TRBJ2-7 | TRBV20-1 | CSARDLSSTLYEQYF
TRBJ2-1 | TRBV6-2/TRBV6-3 | CASSYGIGTSGRNDNEQFF